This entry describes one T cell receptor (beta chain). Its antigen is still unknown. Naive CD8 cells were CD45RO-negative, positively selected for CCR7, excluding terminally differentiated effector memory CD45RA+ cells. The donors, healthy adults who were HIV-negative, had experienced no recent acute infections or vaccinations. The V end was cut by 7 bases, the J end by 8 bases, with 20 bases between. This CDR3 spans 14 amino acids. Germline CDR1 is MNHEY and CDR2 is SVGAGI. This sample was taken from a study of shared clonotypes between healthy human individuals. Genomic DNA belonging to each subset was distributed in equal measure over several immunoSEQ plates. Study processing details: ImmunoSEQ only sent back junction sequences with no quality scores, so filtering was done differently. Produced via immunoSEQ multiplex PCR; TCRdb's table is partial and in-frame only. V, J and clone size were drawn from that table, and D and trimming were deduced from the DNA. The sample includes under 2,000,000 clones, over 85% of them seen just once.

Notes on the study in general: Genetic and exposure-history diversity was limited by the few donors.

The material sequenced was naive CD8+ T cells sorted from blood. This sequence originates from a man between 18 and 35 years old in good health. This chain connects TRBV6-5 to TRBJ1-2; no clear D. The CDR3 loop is CASTSSPGAYGYTF. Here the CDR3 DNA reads TGTGCCAGCACTTCTTCACCGGGTGCGTACGGCTACACCTTC.